This is a list of T cell receptor beta chains from one sample in a study of blood T cell repertoires in COVID-19. TCRdb's table, derived via immunoSEQ multiplex PCR, lists solely in-frame clones and lacks some. The top ten hold approximately 5% of the sample, which has approximately 170,000 clones, under 95% seen once. The sample comprised peripheral blood. The receptors derive from a young man with COVID-19, enrolled during active disease. Both conserved end residues are part of each CDR3. Fields, in order: CDR3 length, V gene, J gene, CDR3 protein.

>15|TRBV27|TRBJ1-4
CASSPPGGRREKLFF
>13|TRBV30|TRBJ1-5
CAWNAGDGQPQHF
>17|TRBV9|TRBJ2-1
CASSAKTSGTLGDEQFF
>18|TRBV4-1|TRBJ2-3
CASSQATRTSGSTDTQYF
>15|TRBV6-5|TRBJ1-1
CASSPPGSRSHPAFF
>14|TRBV5-6|TRBJ1-1
CASSPKTGGSEAFF
>14|TRBV5-4|TRBJ2-3
CASSLGLSADTQYF
>15|TRBV19|TRBJ2-3
CASSRLAGGADTQYF
>11|TRBV30|TRBJ1-4
CAWSLNEKLFF
>14|TRBV5-4|TRBJ1-2
CASSRDRTNYGYTF
>13|TRBV7-3|TRBJ2-2
CASRTEGSGELFF
>18|TRBV28|TRBJ1-3
CASSTSRTGALLGNTIYF
>13|TRBV6-5|TRBJ1-1
CASRQTGGTEAFF
>15|TRBV6-5|TRBJ1-5
CATRPRIDSNQPQHF
>13|TRBV7-3|TRBJ2-2
CASSLSGSGELFF
>10|TRBV20-1|TRBJ1-1
CSARGVEAFF
>17|TRBV5-1|TRBJ2-4
CASSFSRQGVTKDIQYF
>14|TRBV18|TRBJ1-1
CASSLVQGGTEAFF
>14|TRBV9|TRBJ2-7
CASSVGPGVYEQYF
>13|TRBV7-2|TRBJ1-5
CASSFSEAGPQHF
>14|TRBV5-4|TRBJ2-7
CASNNRTGPYEQYF
>17|TRBV3-1/TRBV3-2|TRBJ2-7
CASSQDILAGASYEQYF
>13|TRBV7-2|TRBJ2-1
CASSLAWQAEQFF
>15|TRBV3-1/TRBV3-2|TRBJ1-2
CASSPYRTGFYGYTF
>17|TRBV7-9|TRBJ2-1
CASSRAGGSASRNEQFF
>15|TRBV7-9|TRBJ2-3
CASTKRAGTTDTQYF
>15|TRBV28|TRBJ1-4
CASSFTMGTGKKLLF
>15|TRBV4-3|TRBJ1-4
CASSQGGKDNEKLLF
>13|TRBV6-2/TRBV6-3|TRBJ2-7
CASSYGRTYEQYF
>12|TRBV13|TRBJ2-7
CASRLGSVEQYF
>14|TRBV7-9|TRBJ1-5
CASSPEGSNQPQHF
>15|TRBV6-2/TRBV6-3|TRBJ2-3
CASSYTTSAADTQYF
>13|TRBV7-9|TRBJ2-7
CASSFRGHHEQYF
>14|TRBV28|TRBJ2-1
CASKAESSYNEQFF
>14|TRBV7-7|TRBJ2-2
CASSLELVTGELFF
>12|TRBV18|TRBJ2-1
CASSPRAGEQFF
>13|TRBV6-2/TRBV6-3|TRBJ1-2
CASSSGARYGYTF
>14|TRBV7-2|TRBJ2-7
CASSLSGSSYEQYF
>16|TRBV28|TRBJ2-2
CASSFGLAHRAGELFF